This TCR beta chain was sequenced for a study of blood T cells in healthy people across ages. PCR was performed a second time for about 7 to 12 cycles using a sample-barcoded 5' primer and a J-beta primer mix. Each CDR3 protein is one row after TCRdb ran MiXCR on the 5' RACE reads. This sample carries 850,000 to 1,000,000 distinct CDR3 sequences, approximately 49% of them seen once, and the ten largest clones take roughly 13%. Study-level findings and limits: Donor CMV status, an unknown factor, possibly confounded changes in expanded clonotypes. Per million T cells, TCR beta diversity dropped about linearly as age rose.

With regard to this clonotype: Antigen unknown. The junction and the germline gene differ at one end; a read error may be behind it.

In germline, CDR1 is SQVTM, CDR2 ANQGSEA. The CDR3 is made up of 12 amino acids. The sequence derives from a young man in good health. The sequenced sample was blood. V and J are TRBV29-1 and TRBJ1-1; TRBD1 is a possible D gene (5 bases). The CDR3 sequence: CSVAGLNTGAFF. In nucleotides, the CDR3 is TGCAGCGTTGCAGGGCTAAACACTGGAGCTTTCTTT.